The entry below gives a single T cell receptor beta chain sequence along with its context. Its antigen is not identified. The sample holds other DNA sequences that translate to the same CDR3. The primer mix had 60 Vbeta and 13 Jbeta primers. Only in-frame clones appear in the TCRdb table, and some are missing; sequencing was by immunoSEQ multiplex PCR. The data contain around 170,000 clones, approximately 84% of them singletons. The V and J ends lost 5 bases and 0 bases, in that order; junction bases with no gene match: 8. CDR3 length: 18 residues. Germline V gene data show CDR1 as PRHDT and CDR2 as FYEKMQ (reference sequence). The data originate from a study of cytomegalovirus exposure and HLA in healthy donors. Broader study findings: Later work associated fewer than 20,000 TCR beta sequences with HLA alleles at 0.05 false discovery rate.

Input material: PBMCs. V usage is TRBV13 and J usage is TRBJ2-3, with 13 bases fitting TRBD2. This TCR was sampled from a woman between 45 and 60 years old in good health and CMV-seropositive. The CDR3 region is CASSLTSGGAPSTDTQYF. The CDR3 DNA reads TGTGCCAGCAGCCTCACTAGCGGGGGGGCCCCAAGCACAGATACGCAGTATTTT.